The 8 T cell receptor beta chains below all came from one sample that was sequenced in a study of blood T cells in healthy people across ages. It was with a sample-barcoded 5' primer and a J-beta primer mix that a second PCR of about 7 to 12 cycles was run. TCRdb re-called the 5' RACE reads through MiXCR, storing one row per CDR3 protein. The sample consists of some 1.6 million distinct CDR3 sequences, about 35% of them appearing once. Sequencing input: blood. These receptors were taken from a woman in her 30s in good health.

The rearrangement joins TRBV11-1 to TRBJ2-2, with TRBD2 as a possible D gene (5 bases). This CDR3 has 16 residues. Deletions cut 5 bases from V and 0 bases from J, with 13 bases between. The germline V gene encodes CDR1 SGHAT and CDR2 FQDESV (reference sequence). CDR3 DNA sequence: TGTGCCAGCAGCCGTCACGGGGAGACGAACACCGGGGAGCTGTTTTTT. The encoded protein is CASSRHGETNTGELFF. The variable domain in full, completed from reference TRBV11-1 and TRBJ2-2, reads EAEVAQSPRYKITEKSQAVAFWCDPISGHATLYWYRQILGQGPELLVQFQDESVVDDSQLPKDRFSAERLKGVDSTLKIQPAELGDSAMYLCASSRHGETNTGELFFGEGSRLTVL.

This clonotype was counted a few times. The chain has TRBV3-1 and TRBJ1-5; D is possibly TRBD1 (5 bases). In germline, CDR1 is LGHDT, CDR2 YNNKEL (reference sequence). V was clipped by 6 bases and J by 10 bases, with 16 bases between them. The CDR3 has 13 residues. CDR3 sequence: CASSLIQGGPQHF. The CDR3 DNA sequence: TGTGCCAGCAGTCTTATCCAGGGAGGTCCCCAGCATTTT.

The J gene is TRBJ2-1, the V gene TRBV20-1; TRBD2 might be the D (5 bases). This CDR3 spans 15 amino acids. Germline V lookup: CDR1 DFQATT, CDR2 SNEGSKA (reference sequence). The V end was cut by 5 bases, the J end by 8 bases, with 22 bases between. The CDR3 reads CSAHLLVSRSHEQFF. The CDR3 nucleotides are TGCAGTGCTCACCTACTAGTCTCAAGGTCCCATGAGCAGTTCTTC.

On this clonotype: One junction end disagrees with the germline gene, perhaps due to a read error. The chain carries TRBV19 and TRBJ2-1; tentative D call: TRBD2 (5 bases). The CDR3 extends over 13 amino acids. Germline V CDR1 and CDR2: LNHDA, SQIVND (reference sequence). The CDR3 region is CASSISSYYEQFF. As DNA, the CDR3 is TGTGCCAGTAGTATATCTAGCTACTATGAGCAGTTCTTC.

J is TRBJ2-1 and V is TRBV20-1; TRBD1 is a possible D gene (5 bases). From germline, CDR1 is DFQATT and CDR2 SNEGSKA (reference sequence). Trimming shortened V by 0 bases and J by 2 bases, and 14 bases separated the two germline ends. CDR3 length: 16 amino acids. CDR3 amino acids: CSARDMGHFPYNEQFF. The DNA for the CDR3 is TGCAGTGCTAGAGACATGGGGCACTTCCCCTACAATGAGCAGTTCTTC.

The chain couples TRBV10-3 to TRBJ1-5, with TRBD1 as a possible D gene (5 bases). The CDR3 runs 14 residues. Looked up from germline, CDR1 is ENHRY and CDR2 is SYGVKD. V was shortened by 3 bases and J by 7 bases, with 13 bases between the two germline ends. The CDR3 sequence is CAISDPRTGQPQHF. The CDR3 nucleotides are TGTGCCATCAGTGACCCGCGTACAGGACAGCCCCAGCATTTT.

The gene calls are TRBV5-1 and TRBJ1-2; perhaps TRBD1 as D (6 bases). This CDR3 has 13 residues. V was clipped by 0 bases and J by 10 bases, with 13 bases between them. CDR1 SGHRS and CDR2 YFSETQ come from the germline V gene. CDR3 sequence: CASSLAQGRDYTF. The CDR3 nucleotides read TGCGCCAGCAGCTTGGCTCAGGGGAGAGACTACACCTTC.

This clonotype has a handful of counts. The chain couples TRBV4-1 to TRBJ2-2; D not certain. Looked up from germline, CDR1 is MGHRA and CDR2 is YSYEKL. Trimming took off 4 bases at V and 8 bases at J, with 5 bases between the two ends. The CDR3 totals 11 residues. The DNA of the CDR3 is TGCGCCAGCAGCCGCGATGGGGAGCTGTTTTTT. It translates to CASSRDGELFF.